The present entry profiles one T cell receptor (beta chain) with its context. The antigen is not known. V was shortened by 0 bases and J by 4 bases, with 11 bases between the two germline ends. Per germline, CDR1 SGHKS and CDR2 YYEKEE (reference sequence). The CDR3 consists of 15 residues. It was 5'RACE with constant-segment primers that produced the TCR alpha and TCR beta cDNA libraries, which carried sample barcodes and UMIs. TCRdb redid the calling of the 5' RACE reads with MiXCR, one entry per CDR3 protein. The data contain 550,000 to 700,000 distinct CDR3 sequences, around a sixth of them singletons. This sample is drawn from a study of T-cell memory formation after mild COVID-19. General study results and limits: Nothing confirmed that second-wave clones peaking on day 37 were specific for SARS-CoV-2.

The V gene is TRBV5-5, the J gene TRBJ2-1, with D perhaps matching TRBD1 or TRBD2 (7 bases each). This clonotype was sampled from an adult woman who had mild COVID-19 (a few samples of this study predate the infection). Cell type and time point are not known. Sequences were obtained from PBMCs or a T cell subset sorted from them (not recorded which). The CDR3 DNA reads TGTGCCAGCAGCTTGGAAGCGGGACAGTACAATGAGCAGTTCTTC. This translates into CASSLEAGQYNEQFF.